The TCR beta chain under discussion was sequenced for a study of regulatory T cells. Primers: 52 TRBV forward and 13 TRBJ reverse. Clones were sequenced by immunoSEQ multiplex PCR, and TCRdb holds only the in-frame ones, with some missing. The sample has tens of thousands of clones; roughly 93% are singletons. Regulatory (CD25-high CD127-low) and conventional (CD25-low CD127-high) CD4+ T cells were sorted separately. Study findings and constraints: Hydrophobic residues at CDR3 positions 6 and 7 were enriched in conventional CD4+ T cells of CD3G-deficient patients.

With regard to this clone: As yet, its antigen is unknown.

Germline V gene lookup returns CDR1 SGHVS and CDR2 FQNEAQ. Trimming pared 2 bases from V and 8 bases from J, leaving 7 bases between. This CDR3 has 12 amino acids. The gene calls are TRBV7-8 and TRBJ2-1; D remains unclear. This TCR was recovered from a child aged 2-15 years with CD3G deficiency. Material for sequencing was conventional CD4+ T cells sorted from blood. The CDR3 coding sequence is TGTGCCAGCAGCTTATTCTCAGATGAGCAGTTCTTC. Protein product: CASSLFSDEQFF. Based on the CDR3 plus reference TRBV7-8 and TRBJ2-1, the full variable domain is GAGVSQSPRYKVAKRGQDVALRCDPISGHVSLFWYQQALGQGPEFLTYFQNEAQLDKSGLPSDRFFAERPEGSVSTLKIQRTQQEDSAVYLCASSLFSDEQFFGPGTRLTVL.